The entry that follows covers one T cell receptor (beta chain) sequence. The antigen is not known. This sample was taken from a study of T cell responses to AZD1222 COVID-19 vaccine. On the study more broadly: Combined were second doses at about 4 or about 12 weeks.

Using immunoSEQ multiplex PCR, the repertoire was profiled, and TCRdb retains in-frame clones only, with some absent. The data hold some 160,000 clones, with just under 95% observed a single time. Study-level results: Nearly half of spike-specific TCRs reportedly target variant regions that are unmutated in the B.1.351 and B.1.1.7 variants. The repertoires were collected only after the peak T cell response.

Trimming pared 0 bases from V and 5 bases from J, leaving 19 bases between. There are 17 residues in the CDR3. Germline V gives CDR1 LGHDT, CDR2 YNNKEL (reference sequence). This specimen was peripheral blood, taken on day 0 of AZD1222 vaccination. The chain is built from TRBV3-1 (or the pseudogene TRBV3-2) and TRBJ1-2, with TRBD1 as a possible D gene (6 bases). The receptor was derived from an adult in good health. CDR3: CASSQDFRGHSGYGYTF. CDR3 bases: TGTGCCAGCAGCCAAGATTTTCGGGGGCACTCTGGATATGGCTACACCTTC.